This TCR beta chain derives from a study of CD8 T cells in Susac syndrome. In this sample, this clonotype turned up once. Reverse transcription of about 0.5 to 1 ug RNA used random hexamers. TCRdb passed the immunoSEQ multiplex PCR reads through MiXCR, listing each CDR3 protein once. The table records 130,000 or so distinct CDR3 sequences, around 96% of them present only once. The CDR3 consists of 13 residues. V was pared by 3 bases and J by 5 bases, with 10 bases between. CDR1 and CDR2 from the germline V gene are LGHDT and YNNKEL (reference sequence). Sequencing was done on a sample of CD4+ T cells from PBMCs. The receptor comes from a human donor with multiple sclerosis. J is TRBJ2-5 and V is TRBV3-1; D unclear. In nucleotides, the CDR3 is TGTGCCAGCAGCCATGCCCCCGTGGAGACCCAGTACTTC. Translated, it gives CASSHAPVETQYF.